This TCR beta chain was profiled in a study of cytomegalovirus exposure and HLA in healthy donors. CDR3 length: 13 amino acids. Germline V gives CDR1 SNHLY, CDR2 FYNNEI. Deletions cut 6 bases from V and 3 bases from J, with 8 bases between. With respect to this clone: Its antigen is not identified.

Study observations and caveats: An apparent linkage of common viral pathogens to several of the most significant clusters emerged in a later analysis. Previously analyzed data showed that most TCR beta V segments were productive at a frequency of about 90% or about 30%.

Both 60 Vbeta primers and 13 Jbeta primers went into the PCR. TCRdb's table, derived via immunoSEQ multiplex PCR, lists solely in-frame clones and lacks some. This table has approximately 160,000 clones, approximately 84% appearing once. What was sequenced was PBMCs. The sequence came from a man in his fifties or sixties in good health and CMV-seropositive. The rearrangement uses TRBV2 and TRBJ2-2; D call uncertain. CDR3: CASSYTDTGELFF. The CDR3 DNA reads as TGTGCCAGCAGCTACACAGACACCGGGGAGCTGTTTTTT. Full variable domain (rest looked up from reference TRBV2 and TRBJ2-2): EPEVTQTPSHQVTQMGQEVILRCVPISNHLYFYWYRQILGQKVEFLVSFYNNEISEKSEIFDDQFSVERPDGSNFTLKIRSTKLEDSAMYFCASSYTDTGELFFGEGSRLTVL.